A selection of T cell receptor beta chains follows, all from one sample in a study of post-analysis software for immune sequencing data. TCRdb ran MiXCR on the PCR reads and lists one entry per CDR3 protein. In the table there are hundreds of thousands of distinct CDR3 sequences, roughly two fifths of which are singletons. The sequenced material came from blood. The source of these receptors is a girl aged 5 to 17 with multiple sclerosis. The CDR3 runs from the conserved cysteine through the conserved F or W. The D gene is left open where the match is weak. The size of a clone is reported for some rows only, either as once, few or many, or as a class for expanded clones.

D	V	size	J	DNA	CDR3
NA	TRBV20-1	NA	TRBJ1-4	TGCAGTGCTAGAGTCGGGCGCGGAGGTGAAAAACTGTTTTTT	CSARVGRGGEKLFF
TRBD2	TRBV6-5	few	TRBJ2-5	TGTGCCAGCACCCCAGCGACTAGCGAGGGGGGGACCCAGTACTTC	CASTPATSEGGTQYF
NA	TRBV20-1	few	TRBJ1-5	TGCAGTGCTAGGGGGGAATATAGCAATCAGCCCCAGCATTTT	CSARGEYSNQPQHF
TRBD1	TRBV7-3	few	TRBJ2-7	TGTGCCAGCAGCTTAAAAGGACAGGGCTACGAGCAGTACTTC	CASSLKGQGYEQYF
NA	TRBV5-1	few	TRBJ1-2	TGCGCCAGCAGCAAAGGGGGGTTCATCCCTCGTGGCGGCTACACCTTC	CASSKGGFIPRGGYTF
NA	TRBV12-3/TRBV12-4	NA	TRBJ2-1	TGTGCCAGCAGGTGGACTCGGGGGCAGTTCTTC	CASRWTRGQFF
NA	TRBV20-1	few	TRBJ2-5	TGCAGTGCTAGAGGGGACATCCAAGAGACCCAGTACTTC	CSARGDIQETQYF
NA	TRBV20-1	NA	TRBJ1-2	TGCAGTGCTAGATCGGCCGTCGGGTTTGGCTATGGCTGCACCTTC	CSARSAVGFGYGCTF
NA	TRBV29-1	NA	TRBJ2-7	TGCAGCGTAGAGGCAAGGGACTACGAGCAGTACTTC	CSVEARDYEQYF
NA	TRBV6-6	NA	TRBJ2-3	TGTGCCAGCAGTTACTTATCTGGGGGTACAGATACGCAGTATTTT	CASSYLSGGTDTQYF
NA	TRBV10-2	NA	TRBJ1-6	TGCGCCAGCATGCTGGGAAAAGGATCACCCCTCCACTTT	CASMLGKGSPLHF
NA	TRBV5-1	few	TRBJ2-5	TGCGCCAGCAGCTTAAACGCGGGCTCCCAAGAGACCCAGTACTTC	CASSLNAGSQETQYF
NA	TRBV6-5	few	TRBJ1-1	TGTGCCAGCAGTTATGGTGGGGGGACAGAAGCTTTCTTT	CASSYGGGTEAFF
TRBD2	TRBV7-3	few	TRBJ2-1	TGTGCCAGCAGCCCCTCGGGCAGCGGGGGGCAGTTCTTC	CASSPSGSGGQFF
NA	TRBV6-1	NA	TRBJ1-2	TGTGCCAGCAGTTGGACACAAACCGAGATTTTCTATGGCTACACCTTC	CASSWTQTEIFYGYTF
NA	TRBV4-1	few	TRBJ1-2	TGCGCCAGCAGCCAAGATAGGGGGGGGCAGGCGAGACATTATGGCTACACCTTC	CASSQDRGGQARHYGYTF
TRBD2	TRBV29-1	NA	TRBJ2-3	TGCAGCGCAAGGACTAGCGGGGCCTTCACAGATACGCAGTATTTT	CSARTSGAFTDTQYF
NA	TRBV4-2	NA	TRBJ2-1	TGTGCCAGCAGCCAAGACGGGAGTGAGTCCTACAATGAGCAGTTCTTC	CASSQDGSESYNEQFF
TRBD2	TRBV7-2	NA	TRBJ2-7	TGTGCCAGCAGCCCCGGACTAGCGCCAACGGTGGAGTACTTC	CASSPGLAPTVEYF
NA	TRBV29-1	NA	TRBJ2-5	TGCAGCGCGGGGGGCGGTCGAGAGACCCAGTACTTC	CSAGGGRETQYF
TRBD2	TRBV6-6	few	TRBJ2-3	TGTGCCAGCAGTTACCGTCTAGCGGTCGGCACAGATACGCAGTATTTT	CASSYRLAVGTDTQYF
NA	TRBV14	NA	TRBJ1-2	TGTGCCAGCAGCCCCCCGGACAGCTGGAACTATGGCTACACCTTC	CASSPPDSWNYGYTF
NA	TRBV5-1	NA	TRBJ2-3	TGCGCCAGCACCTCTGGGACATTACGTCCGGATACGCAGTATTTT	CASTSGTLRPDTQYF
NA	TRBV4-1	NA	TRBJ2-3	TGCGCCAGCAGCTCTGTGGGGATCACAGATACGCAGTATTTT	CASSSVGITDTQYF
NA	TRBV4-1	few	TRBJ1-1	TGCGCCAGCAGCCAAGATACCAGGGGAGGTGAGTGGGACACTGAAGCTTTCTTT	CASSQDTRGGEWDTEAFF
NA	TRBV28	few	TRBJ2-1	TGTGCCAGCAGTTCGCCCGTGGACGGCTACAATGAGCAGTTCTTC	CASSSPVDGYNEQFF
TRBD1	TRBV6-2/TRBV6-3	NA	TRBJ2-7	TGTGCCAGCAATTACACTGGACAGGGCCACTCCTACGAGCAGTACTTC	CASNYTGQGHSYEQYF
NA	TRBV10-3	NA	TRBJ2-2	TGTGCCATCAGTGAGGACGGATCCGGGGAGCTGTTTTTT	CAISEDGSGELFF
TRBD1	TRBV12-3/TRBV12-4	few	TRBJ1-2	TGTGCCAGCAGTAAGGACAGGGTACAGCATCGTGGCTACACCTTC	CASSKDRVQHRGYTF
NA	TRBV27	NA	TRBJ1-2	TGTGCCAGCAGTTTTTCCCCGGCAGGAAATAACTATGGCTACACCTTC	CASSFSPAGNNYGYTF
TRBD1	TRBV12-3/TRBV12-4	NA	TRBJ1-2	TGTGCCAGCAGTTACCGGGACAGGAGTGACTATGGCTACACCTTC	CASSYRDRSDYGYTF
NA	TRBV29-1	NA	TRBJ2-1	TGCAGCGTTGACGACCTCGGGGGCCCAGGCTCCTACAATGAGCAGTTCTTC	CSVDDLGGPGSYNEQFF
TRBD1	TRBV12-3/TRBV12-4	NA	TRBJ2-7	TGTGCCAGCAGTTCGCCAGGGGGACACACCTACGAGCAGTACTTC	CASSSPGGHTYEQYF
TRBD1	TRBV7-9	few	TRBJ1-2	TGTGCCAGCAGGCCCCAGGGACAGGGGGACTATGGCTGCACCTTC	CASRPQGQGDYGCTF
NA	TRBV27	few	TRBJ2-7	TGCGCCAGCAGCTTGGGCGGTCACGAGCAGTACTTC	CASSLGGHEQYF
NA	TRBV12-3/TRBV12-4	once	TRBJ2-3	TGTGCCAGCAAGGACGGCCCTAGCACAGATACGCAGTATTTT	CASKDGPSTDTQYF
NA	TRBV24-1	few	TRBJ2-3	TGTGCCACCAGTGATCCCGGACACTCCACAGATACGCAGTATTTT	CATSDPGHSTDTQYF
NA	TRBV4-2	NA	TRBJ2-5	TGTGCCAGCAGCCAAGTAGGTAGCGAGGAGACCCAGTACTTC	CASSQVGSEETQYF
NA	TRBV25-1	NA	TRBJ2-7	TGTGCCAGCAGTGAACGCGGGCGGTGGAACGAGCAGTACTTC	CASSERGRWNEQYF
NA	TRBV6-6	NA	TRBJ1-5	TGTGCCAGCAGTTTGAGTCCGCCGCGGGGACAGCCCCAGCATTTT	CASSLSPPRGQPQHF
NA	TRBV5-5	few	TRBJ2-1	TGTGCCAGCAGCCCGCCTCCACAGAAAAACAATGAGCAGTTCTTC	CASSPPPQKNNEQFF
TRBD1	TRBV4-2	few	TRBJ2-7	TGTGCCAGCAGCCAAGGGGGACAGGGGGTTTACTACGAGCAGTACTTC	CASSQGGQGVYYEQYF
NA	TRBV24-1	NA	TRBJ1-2	TGTGCCACCAGTGATCCGCCGATACGAACTAAACCCTATGGCTACACCTTC	CATSDPPIRTKPYGYTF
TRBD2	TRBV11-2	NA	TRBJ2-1	TGTGCCAGCAGCCCCCGACTAGCGGGAAGGAATGAGCAGTTCTTC	CASSPRLAGRNEQFF
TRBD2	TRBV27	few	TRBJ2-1	TGTGCCAGCAGCCCTGGTACTAGCGGGGGATACAATGAGCAGTTCTTC	CASSPGTSGGYNEQFF
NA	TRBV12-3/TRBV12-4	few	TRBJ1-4	TGTGCCAGCAGTTTAGGGGGCCGTGAAAAACTGTTTTTT	CASSLGGREKLFF
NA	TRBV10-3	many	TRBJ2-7	TGTGCCATCAGTGAGTCGTCCTACGAGCAGTACTTC	CAISESSYEQYF
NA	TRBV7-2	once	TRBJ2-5	TGTGCCAGCAGCTTGAGCTACGTGGAGACCCAGTACTTC	CASSLSYVETQYF
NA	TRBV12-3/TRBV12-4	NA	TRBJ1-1	TGTGCCAGCAGTTTAGGTAGCGGTGAGGGGGCTTTCTTT	CASSLGSGEGAFF
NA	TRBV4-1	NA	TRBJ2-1	TGCGCCAGCAGCCAAGCCTCGCATGAGCAGTTCTTC	CASSQASHEQFF
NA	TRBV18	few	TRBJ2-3	TGTGCCAGCTCACCGGAGACAGATACGCAGTATTTT	CASSPETDTQYF
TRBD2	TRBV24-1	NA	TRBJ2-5	TGTGCCACCAGTGACTCAAGCGGGAGCCTCCAAGAGACCCAGTACTTC	CATSDSSGSLQETQYF
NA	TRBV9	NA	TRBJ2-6	TGTGCCAGCAGCGCTTCCGCCGTCTCTGGGGCCAACGTTCTGACTTTC	CASSASAVSGANVLTF
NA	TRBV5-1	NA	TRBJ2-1	TGCGCCAGCAGCTTGGGTGGGGTTACCTACAATGAGCAGTTCTTC	CASSLGGVTYNEQFF
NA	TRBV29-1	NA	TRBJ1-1	TGCAGCGTTGTGTTACAGGGAGGGAACACTGAAGCTTTCTTT	CSVVLQGGNTEAFF